This T cell receptor (beta chain) was sequenced in a study of neurological immune-mediated disorders. Study findings and constraints: Multiple sclerosis was found to have the least TCR clonal expansion, below healthy controls, and HTLV-1-associated myelopathy the most.

The sample holds a few counts of this clonotype. Its antigen is unknown. Germline V lookup: CDR1 SEHNR, CDR2 FQNEAQ (reference sequence). V dropped 4 bases and J dropped 8 bases, with 23 bases sitting between them. CDR3 length: 16 residues. In each sequencing run, over 160 million TCR-beta sequences were generated from 15-18 subjects. In TCRdb, the 5' RACE reads were re-called with MiXCR into one record per CDR3 protein. The sample has tens of thousands of distinct CDR3 sequences; roughly 15% are singletons. PBMCs stored at -80 C, numbering 2 million, were the origin of the unsorted libraries. Sequencing was carried out using PBMCs. The chain combines TRBV7-9 with TRBJ1-2; possible D gene TRBD1, 5 bases. The sequence derives from a woman aged 45-59 years in good health. In DNA form, the CDR3 reads TGTGCCAGCAGCTCCCAACCCTCTGAGGGGCCTGGCGGCTACACCTTC. It specifies CASSSQPSEGPGGYTF.